Listed here is a single T cell receptor (beta chain). Antigen: not known. This sample stems from a study of T cell responses to AZD1222 COVID-19 vaccine. Study-wide results and limits: Donors were mostly white British, more females; clonal diversity possibly underestimated.

Clones were read by immunoSEQ multiplex PCR, and TCRdb kept only the in-frame ones, dropping some. This sample yields about 160,000 clones, of which 85% to 90% are seen a single time; about 4.3% belongs to the top ten. Losses at the gene ends were 5 bases for V and 5 bases for J; bases not matched to a gene: 4. Germline CDR1 and CDR2: KGHDR and SFDVKD. This CDR3 has 14 amino acids. This receptor was identified in an adult who received the AZD1222 COVID-19 vaccine. The starting material was peripheral blood, obtained 28 days after the second AZD1222 dose. The V and J genes are TRBV24-1 and TRBJ1-4; TRBD1 aligns across 7 bases. The CDR3, as DNA: TGTGCCACCAGTGCCCACAGGGGCAATGAAAAACTGTTTTTT. Its translation is CATSAHRGNEKLFF.